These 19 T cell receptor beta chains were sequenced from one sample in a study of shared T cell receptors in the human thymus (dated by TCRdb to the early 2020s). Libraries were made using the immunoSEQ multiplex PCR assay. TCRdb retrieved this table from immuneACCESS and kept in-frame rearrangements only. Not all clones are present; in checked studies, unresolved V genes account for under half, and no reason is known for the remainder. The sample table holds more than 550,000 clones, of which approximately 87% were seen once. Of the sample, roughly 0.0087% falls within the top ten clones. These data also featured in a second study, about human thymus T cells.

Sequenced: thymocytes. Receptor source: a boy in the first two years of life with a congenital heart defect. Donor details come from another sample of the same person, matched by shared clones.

The CDR3 region is CASSFWAPVGYEQYF. CDR3 sequence (DNA): TGTGCCAGCAGTTTTTGGGCGCCGGTGGGCTACGAGCAGTACTTC. This chain joins TRBV28 and TRBJ2-7; D call uncertain. The germline CDR1 and CDR2 sequences are MDHEN and SYDVKM. V lost 3 bases and J 3 bases, leaving 15 bases between the germline ends. This CDR3 is 15 amino acids long. Filled out from reference TRBV28 and TRBJ2-7, the complete variable domain reads DVKVTQSSRYLVKRTGEKVFLECVQDMDHENMFWYRQDPGLGLRLIYFSYDVKMKEKGDIPEGYSVSREKKERFSLILESASTNQTSMYLCASSFWAPVGYEQYFGPGTRLTVT.

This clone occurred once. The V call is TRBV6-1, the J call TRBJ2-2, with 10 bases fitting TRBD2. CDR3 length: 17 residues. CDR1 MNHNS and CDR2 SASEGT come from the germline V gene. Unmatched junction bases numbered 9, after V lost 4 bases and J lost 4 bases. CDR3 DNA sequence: TGTGCCAGCAGTGGAACTAGCGGGGAAGTAGGCACCGGGGAGCTGTTTTTT. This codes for CASSGTSGEVGTGELFF.

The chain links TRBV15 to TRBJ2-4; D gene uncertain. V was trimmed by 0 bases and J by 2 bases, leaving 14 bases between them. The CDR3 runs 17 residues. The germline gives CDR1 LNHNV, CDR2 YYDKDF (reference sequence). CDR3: CATSRDREQPSKNIQYF. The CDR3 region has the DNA TGTGCCACCAGCAGAGATAGAGAACAGCCCTCCAAAAACATTCAGTACTTC.

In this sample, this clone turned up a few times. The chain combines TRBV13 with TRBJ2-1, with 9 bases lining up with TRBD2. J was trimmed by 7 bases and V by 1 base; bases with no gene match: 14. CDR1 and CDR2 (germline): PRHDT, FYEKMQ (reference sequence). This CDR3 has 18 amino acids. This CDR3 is CASSLVLIRREGPNEQFF. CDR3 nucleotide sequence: TGTGCCAGCAGCTTAGTCCTCATTAGGCGGGAGGGCCCGAATGAGCAGTTCTTC. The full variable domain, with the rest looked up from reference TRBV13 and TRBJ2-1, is AAGVIQSPRHLIKEKRETATLKCYPIPRHDTVYWYQQGPGQDPQFLISFYEKMQSDKGSIPDRFSAQQFSDYHSELNMSSLELGDSALYFCASSLVLIRREGPNEQFFGPGTRLTVL.

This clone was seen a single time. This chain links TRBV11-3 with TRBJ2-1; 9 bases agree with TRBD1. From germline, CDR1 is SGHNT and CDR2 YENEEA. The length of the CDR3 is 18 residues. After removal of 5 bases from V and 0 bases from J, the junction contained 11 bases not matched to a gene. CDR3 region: CASSAGYRGQGSYNEQFF. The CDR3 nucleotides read TGTGCCAGCAGCGCCGGGTATAGGGGACAGGGCTCCTACAATGAGCAGTTCTTC.

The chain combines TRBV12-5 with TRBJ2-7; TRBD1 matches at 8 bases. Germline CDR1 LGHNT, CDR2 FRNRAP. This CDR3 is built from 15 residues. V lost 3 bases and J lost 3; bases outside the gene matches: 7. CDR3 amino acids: CASGFRDRTVYEQYF. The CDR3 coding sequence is TGTGCTAGTGGTTTCCGGGACAGGACAGTCTACGAGCAGTACTTC. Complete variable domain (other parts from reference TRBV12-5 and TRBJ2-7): DARVTQTPRHKVTEMGQEVTMRCQPILGHNTVFWYRQTMMQGLELLAYFRNRAPLDDSGMPKDRFSAEMPDATLATLKIQPSEPRDSAVYFCASGFRDRTVYEQYFGPGTRLTVT.

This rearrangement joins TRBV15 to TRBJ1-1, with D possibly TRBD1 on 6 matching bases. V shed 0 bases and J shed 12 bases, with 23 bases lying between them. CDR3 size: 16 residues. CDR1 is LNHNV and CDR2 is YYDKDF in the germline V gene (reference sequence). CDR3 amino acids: CATSRDQPGQSPGTFF. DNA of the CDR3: TGTGCCACCAGCAGAGATCAACCCGGACAGTCCCCTGGGACTTTCTTT.

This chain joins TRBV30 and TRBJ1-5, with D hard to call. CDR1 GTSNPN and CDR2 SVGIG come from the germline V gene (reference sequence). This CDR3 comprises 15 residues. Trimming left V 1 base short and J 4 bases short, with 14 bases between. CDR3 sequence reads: CAWSAPGTPNQPQHF. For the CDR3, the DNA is TGTGCCTGGAGTGCCCCGGGAACCCCTAATCAGCCCCAGCATTTT.

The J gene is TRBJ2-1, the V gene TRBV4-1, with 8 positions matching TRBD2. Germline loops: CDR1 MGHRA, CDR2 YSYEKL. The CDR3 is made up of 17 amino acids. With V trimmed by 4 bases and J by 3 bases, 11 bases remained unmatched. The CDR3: CASSLHSGITNYNEQFF. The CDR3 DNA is TGCGCCAGCAGCCTCCATAGCGGGATTACTAACTACAATGAGCAGTTCTTC.

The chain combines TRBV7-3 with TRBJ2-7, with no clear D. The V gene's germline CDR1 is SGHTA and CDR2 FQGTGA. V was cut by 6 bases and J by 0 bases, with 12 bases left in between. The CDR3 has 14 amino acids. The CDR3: CASSPDSSSYEQYF. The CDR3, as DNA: TGTGCCAGCAGTCCAGACTCCAGCTCCTACGAGCAGTACTTC.

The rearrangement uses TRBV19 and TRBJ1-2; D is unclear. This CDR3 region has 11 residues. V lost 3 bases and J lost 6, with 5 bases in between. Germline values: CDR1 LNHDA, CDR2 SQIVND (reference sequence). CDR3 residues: CASSISDGYTF. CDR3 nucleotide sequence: TGTGCCAGTAGTATTTCAGATGGCTACACCTTC.

This CDR3 is CASSFLKGVKNTGELFF. As DNA, the CDR3 is TGTGCCAGCAGCTTTCTCAAGGGGGTGAAGAACACCGGGGAGCTGTTTTTT. This chain uses TRBV5-6 with TRBJ2-2; maybe TRBD1 (6 bases). Germline V gene data show CDR1 as SGHDT and CDR2 as YYEEEE. The CDR3 sequence is 17 residues long. V lost 2 bases and J 1 base, leaving 15 bases between the germline ends.

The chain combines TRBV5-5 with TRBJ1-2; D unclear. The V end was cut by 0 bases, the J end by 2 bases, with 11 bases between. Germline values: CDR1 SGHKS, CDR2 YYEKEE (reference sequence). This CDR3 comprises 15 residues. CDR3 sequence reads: CASSLEAVPNYGYTF. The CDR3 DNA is TGTGCCAGCAGCTTGGAAGCCGTCCCCAACTATGGCTACACCTTC.

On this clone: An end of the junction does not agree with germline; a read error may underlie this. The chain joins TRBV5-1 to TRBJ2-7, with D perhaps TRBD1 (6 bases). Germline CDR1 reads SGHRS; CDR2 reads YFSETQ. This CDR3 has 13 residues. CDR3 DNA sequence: TGCGCCAGCAGTGACGGGATCCTAGGGGGTAAGGACTTC. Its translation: CASSDGILGGKDF.

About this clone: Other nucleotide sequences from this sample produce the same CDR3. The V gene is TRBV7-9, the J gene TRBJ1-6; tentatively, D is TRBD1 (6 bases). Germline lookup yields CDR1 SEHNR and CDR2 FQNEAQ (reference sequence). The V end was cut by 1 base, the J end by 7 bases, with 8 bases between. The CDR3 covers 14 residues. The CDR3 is CASSLGTVNSPLHF. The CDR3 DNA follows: TGTGCCAGCAGCTTAGGGACAGTCAATTCACCCCTCCACTTT.

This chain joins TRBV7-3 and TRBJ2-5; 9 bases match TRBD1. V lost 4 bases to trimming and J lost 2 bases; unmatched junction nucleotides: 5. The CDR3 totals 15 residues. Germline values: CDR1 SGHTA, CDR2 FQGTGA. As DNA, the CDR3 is TGTGCCAGCAGCTCATCCGGGACAGGGCAAGAGACCCAGTACTTC. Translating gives CASSSSGTGQETQYF.

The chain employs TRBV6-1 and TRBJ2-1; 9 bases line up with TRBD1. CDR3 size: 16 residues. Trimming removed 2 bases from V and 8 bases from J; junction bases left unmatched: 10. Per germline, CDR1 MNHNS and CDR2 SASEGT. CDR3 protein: CASSENGQGLHDEQFF. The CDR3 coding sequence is TGTGCCAGCAGTGAAAATGGACAGGGGCTACACGATGAGCAGTTCTTC.

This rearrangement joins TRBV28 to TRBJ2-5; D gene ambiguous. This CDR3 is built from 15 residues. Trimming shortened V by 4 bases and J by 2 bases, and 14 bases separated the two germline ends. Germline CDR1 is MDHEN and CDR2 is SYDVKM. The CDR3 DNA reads TGTGCCAGCAGTTCACCACAGTTGGAACAAGAGACCCAGTACTTC. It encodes CASSSPQLEQETQYF. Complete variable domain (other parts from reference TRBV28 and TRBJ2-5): DVKVTQSSRYLVKRTGEKVFLECVQDMDHENMFWYRQDPGLGLRLIYFSYDVKMKEKGDIPEGYSVSREKKERFSLILESASTNQTSMYLCASSSPQLEQETQYFGPGTRLLVL.

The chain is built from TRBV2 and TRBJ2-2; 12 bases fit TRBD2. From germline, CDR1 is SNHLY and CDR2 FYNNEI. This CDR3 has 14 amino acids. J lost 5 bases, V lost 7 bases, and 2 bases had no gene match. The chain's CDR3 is CASTGLAGTGELFF. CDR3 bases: TGTGCCAGCACCGGACTAGCGGGAACCGGGGAGCTGTTTTTT.